This T cell receptor beta chain was captured in a study of T cell repertoires in cytomegalovirus infection. Study-wide background: Recently identified HLA-C-restricted CMV epitopes were used, and well-studied HLA-B-restricted CMV epitopes were used as well. An indication of both CMV infection and matching HLA type came from public TCR beta signatures. Study-level findings and limits: Carriers of CMV and the relevant HLA type were discriminated by public TCR beta frequency. There were HLA-C-restricted CMV-specific TCR beta clonotypes dominating the ex vivo response.

Trimming shortened V by 0 bases and J by 1 base, and 12 bases separated the two germline ends. CDR1 and CDR2 from the germline V gene are SGDLS and YYNGEE. CDR3 length: 16 residues. Points on this clonotype: Its cognate antigen is unknown.

TCRdb passed the reads through MiXCR, listing each CDR3 protein once. The data show roughly 990,000 distinct CDR3 sequences, with less than 35% seen just once and around 15% held by the top ten. The material sequenced was cultured CD8+ T cells from PBMCs, taken from culture after CMV antigen stimulation. V usage is TRBV9 and J usage is TRBJ2-3; either TRBD1 or TRBD2 may fit D (5 bases each). The sequence was obtained from a human donor in good health (CMV status not recorded). Some clones in this sample may be carry-over from other donors' samples. The CDR3 is CASSVVGRRGTDTQYF. For the CDR3, the DNA is TGTGCCAGCAGCGTAGTGGGACGGAGAGGCACAGATACGCAGTATTTT. The whole variable domain, remainder taken from reference TRBV9 and TRBJ2-3, is DSGVTQTPKHLITATGQRVTLRCSPRSGDLSVYWYQQSLDQGLQFLIQYYNGEERAKGNILERFSAQQFPDLHSELNLSSLELGDSALYFCASSVVGRRGTDTQYFGPGTRLTVL.